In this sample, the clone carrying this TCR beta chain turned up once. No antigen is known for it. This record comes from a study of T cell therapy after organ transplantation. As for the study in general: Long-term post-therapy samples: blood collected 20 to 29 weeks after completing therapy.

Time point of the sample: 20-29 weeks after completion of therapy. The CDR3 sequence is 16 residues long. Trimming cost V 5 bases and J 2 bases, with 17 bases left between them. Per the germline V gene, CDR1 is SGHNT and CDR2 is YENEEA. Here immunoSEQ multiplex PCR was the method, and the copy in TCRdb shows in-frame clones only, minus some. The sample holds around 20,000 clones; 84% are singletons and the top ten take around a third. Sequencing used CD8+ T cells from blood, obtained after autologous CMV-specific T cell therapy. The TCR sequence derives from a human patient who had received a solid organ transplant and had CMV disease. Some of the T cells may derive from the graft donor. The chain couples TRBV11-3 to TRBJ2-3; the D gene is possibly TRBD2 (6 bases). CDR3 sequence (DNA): TGTGCCAGCAGCACCGATGGAGCGGGTACCACAGATACGCAGTATTTT. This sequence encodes CASSTDGAGTTDTQYF.